This T cell receptor (beta chain) was sequenced during a study of control samples from healthy donors and cancer patients. Assay: immunoSEQ multiplex PCR; the TCRdb copy retains only in-frame clones and omits some. The sample shows 170,000 or so clones, 90% to 95% of them seen only once. Details on this clone: One end of the junction does not line up with germline, which may come from a read error.

This CDR3 has 14 residues. Looked up from germline, CDR1 is SGHVS and CDR2 is FQNEAQ. The chain combines TRBV7-8 with TRBJ1-1; TRBD1 might be the D (5 bases). The sample consisted of blood. The clonotype comes from a man aged 18 to 30 in good health. For the CDR3, the DNA is TGTGCCAGCAGCTTAGAACGGGGGAACATTGAAGCTTTCTTT. Protein product: CASSLERGNIEAFF.